Following are 8 T cell receptor beta chains from one sample sequenced in a study of T cells in Graves' hyperthyroidism and ophthalmopathy. TCR beta CDR3 sequences were amplified from RNA transcripts. The HTBI primer set was used in a first-round RT-PCR of the TCR CDR3. Each CDR3 protein is one row after TCRdb ran MiXCR on the multiplex PCR reads. The table has some 560,000 distinct CDR3 sequences, around 15% seen once. Sequencing input: blood. The receptors originated from a woman aged 40 to 50 with Graves' hyperthyroidism.

This clonotype was seen repeatedly, ten times or more. This sequence joins TRBV7-2 and TRBJ2-1; weak D call: TRBD2 (6 bases). V lost 4 bases and J lost 5, with 15 bases in between. Germline V lookup: CDR1 SGHTA, CDR2 FQGNSA. This CDR3 is built from 15 residues. The CDR3 sequence: CASSSGGSGNNEQFF. CDR3 sequence (DNA): TGTGCCAGCAGCTCCGGGGGTAGCGGAAACAATGAGCAGTTCTTC.

This clonotype was seen repeatedly, ten times or more. The genes are TRBV5-6 and TRBJ1-1; the D is unclear. The CDR3 runs to 14 residues. Per germline, CDR1 SGHDT and CDR2 YYEEEE. The V gene lost 3 bases and the J gene lost 1 base, with 10 bases spanning the gap. The CDR3 protein is CASSSWGGNTEAFF. In nucleotides, the CDR3 is TGTGCCAGCAGCTCCTGGGGAGGGAACACTGAAGCTTTCTTT.

In its sample, this clonotype was seen many times. CDR3 sequence: CASSRSLISDEQFF. In DNA form, the CDR3 reads TGTGCCAGCAGTCGATCGCTCATTAGCGATGAGCAGTTCTTC. The chain combines TRBV12-3 or TRBV12-4 with TRBJ2-1; tentatively, D is TRBD2 (5 bases). This CDR3 comprises 14 residues. V was shortened by 5 bases and J by 8 bases, with 16 bases between the two germline ends.

This clonotype was detected ten times or more. The chain is built from TRBV30 and TRBJ1-4, with a tentative D call TRBD1 (6 bases). V gave up 3 bases and J gave up 6 bases, with 11 bases separating them. Germline assignment: CDR1 GTSNPN and CDR2 SVGIG (reference sequence). The CDR3 loop spans 13 amino acids. The CDR3 region has the DNA TGTGCCTGGAGCCGGGGGGCTTATGAAAAACTGTTTTTT. Residues: CAWSRGAYEKLFF.

This clonotype came up a few times. The chain carries TRBV6-1 and TRBJ1-5; 11 nucleotides match TRBD1. With V trimmed by 5 bases and J by 6 bases, 6 bases remained unmatched. This CDR3 is built from 15 residues. The germline CDR1 and CDR2 sequences are MNHNS and SASEGT. Here the CDR3 DNA reads TGTGCCAGCAGTTCCACCGGGACAGGGGGTCAGCCCCAGCATTTT. Its translation: CASSSTGTGGQPQHF.

There are many counts of this clonotype. DNA of the CDR3: TGTGCCAGCAGTCCATGGACCTCATTTACCAGCTCTGGGGCCAACGTCCTGACTTTC. Its protein product is CASSPWTSFTSSGANVLTF. This chain joins TRBV28 and TRBJ2-6; D is ambiguous. The CDR3 sequence is 19 residues long. Trimming shortened V by 5 bases and J by 0 bases, and 20 bases separated the two germline ends. Germline CDR1 reads MDHEN; CDR2 reads SYDVKM. Together with reference TRBV28 and TRBJ2-6, the CDR3 gives the full variable domain: DVKVTQSSRYLVKRTGEKVFLECVQDMDHENMFWYRQDPGLGLRLIYFSYDVKMKEKGDIPEGYSVSREKKERFSLILESASTNQTSMYLCASSPWTSFTSSGANVLTFGAGSRLTVL.

This clonotype showed up many times. V and J are TRBV11-2 and TRBJ2-5, with D uncertain. This CDR3 has 11 residues. Trimming shortened V by 3 bases and J by 5 bases, and 4 bases separated the two germline ends. Germline V gives CDR1 SGHAT, CDR2 FQNNGV. The CDR3 coding sequence is TGTGCCAGCAGCTTGGCGGAGACCCAGTACTTC. It encodes CASSLAETQYF.

In this sample, this clonotype turned up a few times. This chain links TRBV24-1 with TRBJ2-2; 9 bases match TRBD1. CDR1 is KGHDR, CDR2 SFDVKD, per germline. The CDR3 extends over 17 amino acids. V shed 0 bases and J 0 bases; nucleotides not matched to a gene: 1. The CDR3 region is CATSDLGTGPNTGELFF. In DNA, the CDR3 is TGTGCCACCAGTGATTTGGGGACAGGGCCGAACACCGGGGAGCTGTTTTTT.